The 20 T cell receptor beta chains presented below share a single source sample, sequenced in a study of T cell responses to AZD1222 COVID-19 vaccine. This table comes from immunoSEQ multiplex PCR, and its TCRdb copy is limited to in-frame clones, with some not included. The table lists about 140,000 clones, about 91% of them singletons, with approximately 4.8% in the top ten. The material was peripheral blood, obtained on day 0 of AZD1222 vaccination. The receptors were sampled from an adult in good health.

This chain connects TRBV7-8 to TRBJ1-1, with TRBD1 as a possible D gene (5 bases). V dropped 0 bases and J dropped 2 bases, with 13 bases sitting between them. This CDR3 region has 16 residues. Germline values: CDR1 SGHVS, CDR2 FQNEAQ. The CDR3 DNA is TGTGCCAGCAGCTTAGCGAGCCTTGGGGGAAACACTGAAGCTTTCTTT. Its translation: CASSLASLGGNTEAFF.

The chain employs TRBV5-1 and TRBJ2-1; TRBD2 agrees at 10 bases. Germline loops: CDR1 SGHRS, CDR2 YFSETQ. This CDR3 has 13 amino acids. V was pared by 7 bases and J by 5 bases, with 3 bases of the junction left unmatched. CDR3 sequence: CASALAGNNEQFF. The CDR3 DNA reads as TGCGCCAGCGCACTAGCGGGAAACAATGAGCAGTTCTTC. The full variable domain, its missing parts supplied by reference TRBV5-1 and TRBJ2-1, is KAGVTQTPRYLIKTRGQQVTLSCSPISGHRSVSWYQQTPGQGLQFLFEYFSETQRNKGNFPGRFSGRQFSNSRSEMNVSTLELGDSALYLCASALAGNNEQFFGPGTRLTVL.

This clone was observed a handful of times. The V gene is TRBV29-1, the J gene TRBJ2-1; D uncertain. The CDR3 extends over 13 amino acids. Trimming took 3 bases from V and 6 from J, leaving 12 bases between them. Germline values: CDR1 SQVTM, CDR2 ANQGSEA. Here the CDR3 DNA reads TGCAGCGTTGAGAGTCGGAGTTTCAATGAGCAGTTCTTC. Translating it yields CSVESRSFNEQFF.

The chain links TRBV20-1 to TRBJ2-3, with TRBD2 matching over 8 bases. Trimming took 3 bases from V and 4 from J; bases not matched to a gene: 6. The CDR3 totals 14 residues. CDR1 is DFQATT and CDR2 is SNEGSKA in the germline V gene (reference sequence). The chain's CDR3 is CSASVRGDADTQYF. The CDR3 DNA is TGCAGTGCTAGTGTGCGGGGGGACGCAGATACGCAGTATTTT.

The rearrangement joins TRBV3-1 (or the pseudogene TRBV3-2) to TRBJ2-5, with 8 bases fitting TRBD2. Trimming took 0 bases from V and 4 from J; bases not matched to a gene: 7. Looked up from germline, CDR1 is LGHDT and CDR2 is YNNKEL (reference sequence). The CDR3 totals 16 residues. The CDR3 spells CASSQDPGGLRETQYF. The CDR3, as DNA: TGTGCCAGCAGCCAAGATCCGGGGGGGCTACGAGAGACCCAGTACTTC.

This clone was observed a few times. The CDR3 bases are TGTGCCAGCAGTTTATCGAAGTCTAGCGCCACTGAGCAGTTCTTC. It encodes CASSLSKSSATEQFF. The chain is built from TRBV27 and TRBJ2-1, with D perhaps matching TRBD2 (6 bases). This CDR3 region has 15 residues. V was cut by 0 bases and J by 9 bases, with 15 bases left in between. Germline V gene sequence: CDR1 MNHEY, CDR2 SMNVEV (reference sequence).

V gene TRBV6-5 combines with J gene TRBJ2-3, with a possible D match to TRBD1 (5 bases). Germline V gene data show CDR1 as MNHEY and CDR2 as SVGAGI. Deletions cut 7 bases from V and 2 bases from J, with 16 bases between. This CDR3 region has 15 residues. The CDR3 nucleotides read TGTGCCAGCAACCCTCAGGGTAGTTTCACAGATACGCAGTATTTT. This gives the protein CASNPQGSFTDTQYF.

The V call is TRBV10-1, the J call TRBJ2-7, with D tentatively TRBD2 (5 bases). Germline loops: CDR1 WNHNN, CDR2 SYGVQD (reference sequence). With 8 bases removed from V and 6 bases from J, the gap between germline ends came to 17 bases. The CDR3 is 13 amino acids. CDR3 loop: CASRSSGKAEQYF. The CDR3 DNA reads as TGCGCCAGCCGTTCTTCGGGAAAGGCCGAGCAGTACTTC.

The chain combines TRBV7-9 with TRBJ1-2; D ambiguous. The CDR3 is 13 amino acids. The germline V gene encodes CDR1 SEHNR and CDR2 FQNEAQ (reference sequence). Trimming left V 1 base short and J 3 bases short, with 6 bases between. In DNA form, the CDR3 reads TGTGCCAGCAGCTTAGGGGAGGACTATGGCTACACCTTC. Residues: CASSLGEDYGYTF.

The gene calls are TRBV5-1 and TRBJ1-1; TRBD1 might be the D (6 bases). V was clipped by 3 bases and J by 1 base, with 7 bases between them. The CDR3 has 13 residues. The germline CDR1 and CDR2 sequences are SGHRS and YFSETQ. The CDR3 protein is CASSSRGNTEAFF. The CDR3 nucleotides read TGCGCCAGCAGCTCCAGGGGGAACACTGAAGCTTTCTTT.

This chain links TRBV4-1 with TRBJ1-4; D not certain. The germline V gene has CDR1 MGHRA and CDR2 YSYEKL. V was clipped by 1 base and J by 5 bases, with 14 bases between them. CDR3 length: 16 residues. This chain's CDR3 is CASSQGPGYWNEKLFF. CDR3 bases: TGCGCCAGCAGCCAAGGTCCGGGGTACTGGAATGAAAAACTGTTTTTT.

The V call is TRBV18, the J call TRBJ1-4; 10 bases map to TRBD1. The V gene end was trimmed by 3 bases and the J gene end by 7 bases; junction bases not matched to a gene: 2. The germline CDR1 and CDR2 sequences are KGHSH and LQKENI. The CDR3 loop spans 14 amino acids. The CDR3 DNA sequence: TGTGCCAGCTCACCGGGACAGGGGCCTGAAAAACTGTTTTTT. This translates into CASSPGQGPEKLFF.

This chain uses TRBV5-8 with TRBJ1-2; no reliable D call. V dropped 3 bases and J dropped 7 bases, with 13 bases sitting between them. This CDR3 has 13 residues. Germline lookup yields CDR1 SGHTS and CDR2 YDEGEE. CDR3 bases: TGTGCCAGCAGCTCCCCGGTGGGTTTTGGCTACACCTTC. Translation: CASSSPVGFGYTF.

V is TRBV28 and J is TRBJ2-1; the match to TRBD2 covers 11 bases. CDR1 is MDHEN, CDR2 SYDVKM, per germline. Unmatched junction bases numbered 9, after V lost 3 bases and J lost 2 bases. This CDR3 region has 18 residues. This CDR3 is CASSFILTSGTAYNEQFF. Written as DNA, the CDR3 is TGTGCCAGCAGTTTTATTCTGACTAGCGGGACCGCCTACAATGAGCAGTTCTTC.

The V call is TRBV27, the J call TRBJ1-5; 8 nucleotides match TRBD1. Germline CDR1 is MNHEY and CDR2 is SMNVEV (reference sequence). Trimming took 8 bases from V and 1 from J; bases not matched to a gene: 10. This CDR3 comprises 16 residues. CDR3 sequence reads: CASASAGQGSNQPQHF. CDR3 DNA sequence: TGTGCCAGCGCTAGTGCCGGACAGGGAAGCAATCAGCCCCAGCATTTT.

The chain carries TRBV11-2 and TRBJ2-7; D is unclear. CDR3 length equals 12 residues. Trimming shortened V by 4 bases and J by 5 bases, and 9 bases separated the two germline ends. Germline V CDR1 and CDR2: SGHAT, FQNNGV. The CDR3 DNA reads TGTGCCAGCAGCTCGCCTCGGGACGAGCAGTACTTC. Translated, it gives CASSSPRDEQYF. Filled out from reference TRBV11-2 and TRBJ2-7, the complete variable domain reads EAGVAQSPRYKIIEKRQSVAFWCNPISGHATLYWYQQILGQGPKLLIQFQNNGVVDDSQLPKDRFSAERLKGVDSTLKIQPAKLEDSAVYLCASSSPRDEQYFGPGTRLTVT.

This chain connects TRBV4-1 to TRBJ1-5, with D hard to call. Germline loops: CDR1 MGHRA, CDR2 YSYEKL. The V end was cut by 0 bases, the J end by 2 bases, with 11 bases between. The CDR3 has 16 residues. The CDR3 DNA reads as TGCGCCAGCAGCCAAGAATGGGTGGGTGGCAATCAGCCCCAGCATTTT. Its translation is CASSQEWVGGNQPQHF.

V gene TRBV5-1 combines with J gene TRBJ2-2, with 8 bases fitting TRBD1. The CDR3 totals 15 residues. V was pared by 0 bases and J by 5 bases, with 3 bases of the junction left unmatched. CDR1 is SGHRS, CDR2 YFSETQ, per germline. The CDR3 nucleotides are TGCGCCAGCAGCTTGGCCAGGGGGCTTACCGGGGAGCTGTTTTTT. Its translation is CASSLARGLTGELFF.

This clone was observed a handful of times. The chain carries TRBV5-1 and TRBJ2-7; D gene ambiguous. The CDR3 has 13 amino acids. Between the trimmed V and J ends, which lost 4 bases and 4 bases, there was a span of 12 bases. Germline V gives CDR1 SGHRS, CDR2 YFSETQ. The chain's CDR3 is CASSPGFGYEQYF. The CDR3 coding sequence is TGCGCCAGCAGCCCAGGCTTCGGGTACGAGCAGTACTTC.

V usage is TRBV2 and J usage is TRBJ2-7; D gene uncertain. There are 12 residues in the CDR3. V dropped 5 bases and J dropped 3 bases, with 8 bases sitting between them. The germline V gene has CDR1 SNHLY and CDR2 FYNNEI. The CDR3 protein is CASSIEHYEQYF. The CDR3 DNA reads TGTGCCAGCAGTATCGAGCACTACGAGCAGTACTTC.